The 14 T cell receptor beta chains below all came from one sample that was sequenced in a study of blood T cell repertoires in COVID-19. The data were produced by immunoSEQ multiplex PCR, yet TCRdb's version contains in-frame clones alone and is incomplete. The table includes about 59,000 clones, roughly 88% detected once. Sequences were obtained from peripheral blood. The origin of the receptors is a woman over 75 with active COVID-19.

V gene TRBV18 combines with J gene TRBJ2-1; 12 bases agree with TRBD2. Unmatched junction bases numbered 8, after V lost 6 bases and J lost 5 bases. Germline CDR1 and CDR2: KGHSH and LQKENI. CDR3 size: 16 residues. In DNA form, the CDR3 reads TGTGCCAGCTCCCCCGGACTAGCGGGATCCCACAATGAGCAGTTCTTC. It specifies CASSPGLAGSHNEQFF.

This chain uses TRBV15 with TRBJ1-6; no clear D gene. The CDR3 contains 12 residues. Germline CDR1 reads LNHNV; CDR2 reads YYDKDF (reference sequence). Trimming took off 5 bases at V and 8 bases at J, with 7 bases between the two ends. The CDR3 reads CATSVPDSPLHF. Here the CDR3 DNA reads TGTGCCACCAGCGTCCCCGATTCACCCCTCCACTTT.

The DNA of the CDR3 is TGTGCCAGCAGCTTAGTAACAAACACAGATACGCAGTATTTT. This gives the protein CASSLVTNTDTQYF. The chain carries TRBV7-2 and TRBJ2-3; D remains ambiguous. In germline, CDR1 is SGHTA, CDR2 FQGNSA. Trimming took 1 base from V and 2 from J, leaving 7 bases between them. This CDR3 comprises 14 residues. Full variable domain (missing parts from reference TRBV7-2 and TRBJ2-3): GAGVSQSPSNKVTEKGKDVELRCDPISGHTALYWYRQSLGQGLEFLIYFQGNSAPDKSGLPSDRFSAERTGGSVSTLTIQRTQQEDSAVYLCASSLVTNTDTQYFGPGTRLTVL.

V is TRBV9 and J is TRBJ2-2; TRBD2 might be the D (5 bases). V lost 3 bases and J 6 bases, leaving 12 bases between the germline ends. The CDR3 is 14 amino acids. Germline values: CDR1 SGDLS, CDR2 YYNGEE. In DNA, the CDR3 is TGTGCCAGCAGCGCGCCGGACTCAGCCGGGGAGCTGTTTTTT. This translates into CASSAPDSAGELFF. Full variable domain (outside the CDR3, taken from reference TRBV9 and TRBJ2-2): DSGVTQTPKHLITATGQRVTLRCSPRSGDLSVYWYQQSLDQGLQFLIQYYNGEERAKGNILERFSAQQFPDLHSELNLSSLELGDSALYFCASSAPDSAGELFFGEGSRLTVL.

The rearrangement uses TRBV9 and TRBJ2-3, with TRBD2 matching 14 bases. Losses at the gene ends were 3 bases for V and 2 bases for J; bases not matched to a gene: 5. This CDR3 has 17 amino acids. The germline V gene has CDR1 SGDLS and CDR2 YYNGEE. DNA for the CDR3: TGTGCCAGCAGCGAGGGGACTAGCGGGGGTTACACAGATACGCAGTATTTT. Its translation is CASSEGTSGGYTDTQYF. The full variable domain, in which reference TRBV9 and TRBJ2-3 provide the parts outside the CDR3, is DSGVTQTPKHLITATGQRVTLRCSPRSGDLSVYWYQQSLDQGLQFLIQYYNGEERAKGNILERFSAQQFPDLHSELNLSSLELGDSALYFCASSEGTSGGYTDTQYFGPGTRLTVL.

The rearrangement uses TRBV5-1 and TRBJ1-1; D remains unclear. Trimming left V 1 base short and J 5 bases short, with 15 bases between. The CDR3 is made up of 15 amino acids. CDR1 is SGHRS and CDR2 is YFSETQ in the germline V gene. CDR3 sequence (DNA): TGCGCCAGCAGCTTGTCAGGCCCCGCGATGACTGAAGCTTTCTTT. It is translated as CASSLSGPAMTEAFF.

The chain couples TRBV12-3 or TRBV12-4 to TRBJ1-5; D remains ambiguous. Trimming took off 5 bases at V and 5 bases at J, with 7 bases between the two ends. The CDR3 contains 12 residues. The CDR3 here is CASSRGDQPQHF. CDR3 in DNA: TGTGCCAGCAGTCGAGGTGATCAGCCCCAGCATTTT.

This clone was detected only once. The chain combines TRBV9 with TRBJ1-2; TRBD1 might be the D (6 bases). Germline V CDR1 and CDR2: SGDLS, YYNGEE. The V end lost 0 bases, the J end lost 2 bases, and 8 bases lay between the germline ends. The CDR3 covers 14 residues. The CDR3 is CASSVDRENYGYTF. The CDR3 DNA follows: TGTGCCAGCAGCGTAGACAGGGAAAACTATGGCTACACCTTC.

V gene TRBV29-1 combines with J gene TRBJ2-7; 9 bases fit TRBD1. This CDR3 is 14 amino acids long. The germline V gene has CDR1 SQVTM and CDR2 ANQGSEA. The V segment lost 6 bases and the J segment 2 bases; nucleotides outside the gene matches: 8. As DNA, the CDR3 is TGCAGCGTAACAGGGGGCGCGGAGACCTACGAGCAGTACTTC. It translates to CSVTGGAETYEQYF.

The chain is built from TRBV7-9 and TRBJ2-3, with 7 bases aligning to TRBD2. Trimming cost V 8 bases and J 0 bases; bases outside gene matches: 8. Germline loops: CDR1 SEHNR, CDR2 FQNEAQ (reference sequence). CDR3 length: 15 amino acids. For the CDR3, the DNA is TGTGCCAGCGGCGGCGGGGGAGATAGCACAGATACGCAGTATTTT. It translates to CASGGGGDSTDTQYF.

The rearrangement joins TRBV28 to TRBJ2-2; no firm D call. The CDR3 is made up of 11 amino acids. V was pared by 8 bases and J by 2 bases, with 3 bases between. Germline V gene lookup returns CDR1 MDHEN and CDR2 SYDVKM. The CDR3 reads CASLNTGELFF. CDR3 nucleotide sequence: TGTGCCAGCCTTAACACCGGGGAGCTGTTTTTT.

J is TRBJ1-2 and V is TRBV21-1; TRBD1 is the table's D call and was not checked against the DNA. TRBV21-1 represents a pseudogene. The CDR3 contains 15 residues. CDR3 in DNA: TGTGCCAGCAGCACCCCCCGACAGGGGGCGGTCGGCTACACCTTC. Translation gives CASSTPRQGAVGYTF.

The CDR3 nucleotides read TGTGCCAGCAGCCAGGGACTAGCCCACAATGAGCAGTTCTTC. This sequence encodes CASSQGLAHNEQFF. The J gene is TRBJ2-1, the V gene TRBV3-1 (or the pseudogene TRBV3-2); 9 bases fit TRBD2. V dropped 3 bases and J dropped 5; count of bases not matched to a gene: 2. The CDR3 contains 14 residues. Germline CDR1 is LGHDT and CDR2 is YNNKEL (reference sequence).

This clone was seen a few times. The chain is built from TRBV4-3 and TRBJ1-2; the D is unclear. The CDR3 is 15 residues long. The germline CDR1 and CDR2 sequences are LGHNA and YSLEER. Trimming removed 3 bases at V and 8 bases at J, with 19 bases between. Here the CDR3 reads CASSHSELGAEGYTF. The DNA of the CDR3 is TGCGCCAGCAGCCACTCCGAGCTGGGAGCGGAAGGCTACACCTTC.